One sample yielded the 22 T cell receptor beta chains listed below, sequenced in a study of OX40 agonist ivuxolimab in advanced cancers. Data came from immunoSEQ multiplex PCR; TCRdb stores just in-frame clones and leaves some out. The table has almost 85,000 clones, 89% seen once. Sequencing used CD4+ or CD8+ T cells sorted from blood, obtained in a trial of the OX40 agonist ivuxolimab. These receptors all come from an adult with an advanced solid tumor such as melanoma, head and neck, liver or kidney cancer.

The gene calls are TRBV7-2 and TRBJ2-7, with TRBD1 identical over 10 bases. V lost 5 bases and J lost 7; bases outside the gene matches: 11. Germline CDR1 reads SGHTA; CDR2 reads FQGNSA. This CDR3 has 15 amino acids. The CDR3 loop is CASSPRDRGFNEQYF. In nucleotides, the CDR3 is TGTGCCAGCAGCCCCCGGGACAGGGGCTTCAATGAGCAGTACTTC.

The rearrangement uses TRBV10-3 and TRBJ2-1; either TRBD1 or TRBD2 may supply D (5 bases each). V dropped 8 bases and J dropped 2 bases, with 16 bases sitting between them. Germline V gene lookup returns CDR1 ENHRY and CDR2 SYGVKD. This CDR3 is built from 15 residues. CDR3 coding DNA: TGTGCCATCCGAGGGACGGACATCACCTACAATGAGCAGTTCTTC. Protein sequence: CAIRGTDITYNEQFF.

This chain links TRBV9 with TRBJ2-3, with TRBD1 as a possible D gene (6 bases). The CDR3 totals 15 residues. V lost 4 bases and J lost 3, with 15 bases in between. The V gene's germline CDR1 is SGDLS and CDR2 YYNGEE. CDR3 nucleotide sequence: TGTGCCAGCAGCCCCTTTGGAGGACAGACAGATACGCAGTATTTT. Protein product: CASSPFGGQTDTQYF.

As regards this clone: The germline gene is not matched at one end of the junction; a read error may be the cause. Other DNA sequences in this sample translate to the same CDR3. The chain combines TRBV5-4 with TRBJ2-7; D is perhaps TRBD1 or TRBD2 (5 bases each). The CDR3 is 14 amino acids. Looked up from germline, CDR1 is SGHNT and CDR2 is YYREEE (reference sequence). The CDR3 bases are TGTGCCAGCAGCTTGGCCGGGGCCGTCTACGAACAGTACTTC. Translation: CASSLAGAVYEQYF.

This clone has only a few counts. CDR3 bases: TGTGCCTGGAGTGGCGAATACAATCAGCCCCAGCATTTT. Protein product: CAWSGEYNQPQHF. V is TRBV30 and J is TRBJ1-5; unclear D gene. CDR3 length equals 13 residues. V shed 1 base and J shed 3 bases, with 7 bases lying between them. The germline V gene encodes CDR1 GTSNPN and CDR2 SVGIG (reference sequence).

CDR3 region: CSWLEGGLGRGREDTQYF. CDR3 DNA: TGCAGCTGGCTGGAGGGGGGGCTCGGACGGGGCCGGGAAGATACGCAGTATTTT. The rearrangement uses TRBV29-1 and TRBJ2-3, with D maybe TRBD2 (7 bases). Trimming took 8 bases from V and 5 from J, leaving 32 bases between them. CDR3 length: 18 residues. The germline V gene has CDR1 SQVTM and CDR2 ANQGSEA.

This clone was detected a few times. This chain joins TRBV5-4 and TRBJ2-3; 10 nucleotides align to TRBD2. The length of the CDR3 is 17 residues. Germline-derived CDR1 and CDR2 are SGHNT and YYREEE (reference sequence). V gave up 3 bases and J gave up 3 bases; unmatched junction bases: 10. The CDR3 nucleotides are TGTGCCAGCAGCTGGGGGGCTAGCGGGGGCCAAACAGATACGCAGTATTTT. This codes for CASSWGASGGQTDTQYF. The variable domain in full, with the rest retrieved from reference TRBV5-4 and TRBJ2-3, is ETGVTQSPTHLIKTRGQQVTLRCSSQSGHNTVSWYQQALGQGPQFIFQYYREEENGRGNFPPRFSGLQFPNYSSELNVNALELDDSALYLCASSWGASGGQTDTQYFGPGTRLTVL.

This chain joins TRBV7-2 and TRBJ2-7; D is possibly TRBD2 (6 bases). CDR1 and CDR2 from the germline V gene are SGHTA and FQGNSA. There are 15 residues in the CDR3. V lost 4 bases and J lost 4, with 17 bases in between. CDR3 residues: CASSSPRGVAYEQYF. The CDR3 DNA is TGTGCCAGCAGCTCCCCGCGGGGTGTGGCTTACGAGCAGTACTTC.

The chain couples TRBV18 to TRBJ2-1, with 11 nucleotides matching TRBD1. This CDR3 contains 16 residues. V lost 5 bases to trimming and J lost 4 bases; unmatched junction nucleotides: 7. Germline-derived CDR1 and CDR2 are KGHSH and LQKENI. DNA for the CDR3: TGTGCCAGCTCATCTGCCGGGACAGGGGGGTACAATGAGCAGTTCTTC. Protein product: CASSSAGTGGYNEQFF.

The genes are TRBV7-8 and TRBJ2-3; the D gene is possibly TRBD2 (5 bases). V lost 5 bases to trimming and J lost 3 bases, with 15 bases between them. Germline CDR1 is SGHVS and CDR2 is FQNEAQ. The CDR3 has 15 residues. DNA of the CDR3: TGTGCCAGCAGCCTAAAGAGGGTTTCGACAGATACGCAGTATTTT. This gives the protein CASSLKRVSTDTQYF.

CDR3 amino acids: CASIRDRDEKLFF. The CDR3 bases are TGTGCCAGCATTAGGGACAGGGATGAAAAACTGTTTTTT. The rearrangement joins TRBV6-6 to TRBJ1-4, with 9 nucleotides matching TRBD1. The V segment lost 7 bases and the J segment 6 bases; nucleotides outside the gene matches: 3. There are 13 residues in the CDR3. The germline V gene has CDR1 MNHNY and CDR2 SVGAGI (reference sequence).

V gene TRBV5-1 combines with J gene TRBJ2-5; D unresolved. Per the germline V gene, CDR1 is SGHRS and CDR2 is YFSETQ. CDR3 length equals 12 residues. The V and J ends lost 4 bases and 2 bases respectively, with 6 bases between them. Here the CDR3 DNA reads TGCGCCAGCAGCCCGGATCAAGAGACCCAGTACTTC. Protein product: CASSPDQETQYF.

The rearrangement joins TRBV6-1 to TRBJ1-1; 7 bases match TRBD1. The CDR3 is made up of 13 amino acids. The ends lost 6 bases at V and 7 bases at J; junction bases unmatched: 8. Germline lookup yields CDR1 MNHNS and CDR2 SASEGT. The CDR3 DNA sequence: TGTGCCAGCAGAGACAGGGAGTGGGGTGAAGCTTTCTTT. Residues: CASRDREWGEAFF.

CDR3 sequence reads: CAWTRGDEETQYF. The CDR3 DNA follows: TGTGCCTGGACGCGGGGGGATGAAGAGACCCAGTACTTC. The rearrangement uses TRBV30 and TRBJ2-5, with 8 bases lining up with TRBD2. Trimming removed 4 bases from V and 3 bases from J; junction bases left unmatched: 4. Germline CDR1 GTSNPN, CDR2 SVGIG (reference sequence). The CDR3 totals 13 residues. The whole variable domain, remainder taken from reference TRBV30 and TRBJ2-5, is SQTIHQWPATLVQPVGSPLSLECTVEGTSNPNLYWYRQAAGRGLQLLFYSVGIGQISSEVPQNLSASRPQDRQFILSSKKLLLSDSGFYLCAWTRGDEETQYFGPGTRLLVL.

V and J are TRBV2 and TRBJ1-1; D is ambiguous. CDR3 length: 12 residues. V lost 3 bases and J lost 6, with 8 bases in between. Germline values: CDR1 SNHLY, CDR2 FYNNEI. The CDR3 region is CASSDRFPEAFF. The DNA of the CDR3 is TGTGCCAGCAGTGACAGGTTCCCTGAAGCTTTCTTT.

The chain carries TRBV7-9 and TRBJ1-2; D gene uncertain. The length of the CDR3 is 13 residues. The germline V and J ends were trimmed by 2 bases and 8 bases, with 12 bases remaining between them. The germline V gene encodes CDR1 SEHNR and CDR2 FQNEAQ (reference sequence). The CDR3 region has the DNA TGTGCCAGCAGCTTACCGGGCGGACTCGGCTACACCTTC. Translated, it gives CASSLPGGLGYTF.

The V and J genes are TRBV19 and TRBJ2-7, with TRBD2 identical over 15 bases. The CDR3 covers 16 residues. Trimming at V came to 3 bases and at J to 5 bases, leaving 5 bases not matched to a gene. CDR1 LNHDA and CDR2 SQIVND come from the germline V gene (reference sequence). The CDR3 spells CASSIRGTSGRNEQYF. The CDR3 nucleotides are TGTGCCAGTAGTATCCGTGGGACTAGCGGGAGGAACGAGCAGTACTTC. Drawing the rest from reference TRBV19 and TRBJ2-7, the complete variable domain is DGGITQSPKYLFRKEGQNVTLSCEQNLNHDAMYWYRQDPGQGLRLIYYSQIVNDFQKGDIAEGYSVSREKKESFPLTVTSAQKNPTAFYLCASSIRGTSGRNEQYFGPGTRLTVT.

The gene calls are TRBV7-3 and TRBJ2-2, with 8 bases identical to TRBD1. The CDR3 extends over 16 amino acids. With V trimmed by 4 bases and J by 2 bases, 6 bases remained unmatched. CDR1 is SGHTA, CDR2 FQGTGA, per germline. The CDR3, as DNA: TGTGCCAGCAGCTACGGACAGGGCCCCAACACCGGGGAGCTGTTTTTT. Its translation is CASSYGQGPNTGELFF.

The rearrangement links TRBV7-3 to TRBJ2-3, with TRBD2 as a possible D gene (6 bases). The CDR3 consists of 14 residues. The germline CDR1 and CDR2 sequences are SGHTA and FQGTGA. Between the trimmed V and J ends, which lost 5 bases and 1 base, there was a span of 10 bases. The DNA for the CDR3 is TGTGCCAGCAGCGGTAGCGGTGGCACAGATACGCAGTATTTT. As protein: CASSGSGGTDTQYF.

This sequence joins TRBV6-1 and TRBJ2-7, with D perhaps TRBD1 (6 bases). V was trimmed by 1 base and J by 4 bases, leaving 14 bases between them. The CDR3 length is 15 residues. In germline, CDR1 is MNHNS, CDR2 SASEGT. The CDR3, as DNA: TGTGCCAGCAGTGAAGGTTCGGTCAGGGGTTACGAGCAGTACGTC. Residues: CASSEGSVRGYEQYV.

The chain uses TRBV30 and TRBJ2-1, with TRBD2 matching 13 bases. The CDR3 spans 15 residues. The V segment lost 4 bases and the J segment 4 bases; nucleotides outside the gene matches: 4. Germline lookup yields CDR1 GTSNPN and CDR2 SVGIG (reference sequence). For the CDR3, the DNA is TGTGCCTGGAACCCACTAGCGGGAGGGTACAATGAGCAGTTCTTC. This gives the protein CAWNPLAGGYNEQFF.

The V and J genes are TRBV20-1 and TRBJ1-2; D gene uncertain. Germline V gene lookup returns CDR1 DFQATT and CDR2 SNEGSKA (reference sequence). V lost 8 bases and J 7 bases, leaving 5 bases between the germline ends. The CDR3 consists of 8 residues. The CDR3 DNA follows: TGCAGTCCCAGTGGCTACACCTTC. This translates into CSPSGYTF.